Shown below are 32 T cell receptor beta chains from a single sample sequenced in a study of T-cell memory formation after mild COVID-19. TCRdb independently ran MiXCR on the 5' RACE reads; one entry per CDR3 protein. The sample lists about 110,000 distinct CDR3 sequences; 17% were seen once. Sequencing was done on a sample of PBMCs or a T cell subset sorted from them (not recorded which). All receptors come from an adult woman who had mild COVID-19 (a few samples of this study predate the infection). Cell type and time point are not known.

This sequence joins TRBV7-9 and TRBJ1-2; 7 nucleotides match TRBD1. The V and J ends lost 5 bases and 1 base, in that order; junction bases with no gene match: 13. This CDR3 has 17 amino acids. Per germline, CDR1 SEHNR and CDR2 FQNEAQ (reference sequence). The CDR3 nucleotides are TGTGCCAGCAGCCATGACACGGGACAGATACATAACTATGGCTACACCTTC. It encodes CASSHDTGQIHNYGYTF.

The table lists this clonotype with a few counts. The chain couples TRBV20-1 to TRBJ2-1; D uncertain. The CDR3 length is 13 residues. The germline V gene has CDR1 DFQATT and CDR2 SNEGSKA (reference sequence). Trimming pared 6 bases from V and 1 base from J, leaving 10 bases between. Here the CDR3 reads CSARWASYNEQFF. The CDR3 bases are TGCAGTGCGCGCTGGGCTTCCTACAATGAGCAGTTCTTC.

This chain uses TRBV4-3 with TRBJ2-7, with 8 positions matching TRBD2. CDR1 and CDR2 from the germline V gene are LGHNA and YSLEER. This CDR3 is 15 amino acids long. Unmatched junction bases numbered 4, after V lost 0 bases and J lost 3 bases. DNA for the CDR3: TGCGCCAGCAGCCAAGAGTTAGCGGGAATCTACGAGCAGTACTTC. Its translation is CASSQELAGIYEQYF.

The chain recombines TRBV15 with TRBJ2-1; TRBD2 matches at 12 bases. The V gene's germline CDR1 is LNHNV and CDR2 YYDKDF (reference sequence). The CDR3 is 16 residues long. Losses at the gene ends were 3 bases for V and 7 bases for J; bases not matched to a gene: 7. CDR3 in amino acids: CATSRPGLAGPNEQFF. CDR3 DNA sequence: TGTGCCACCAGCAGGCCGGGACTAGCGGGCCCAAATGAGCAGTTCTTC.

The chain uses TRBV5-1 and TRBJ2-3; D call uncertain. Germline lookup yields CDR1 SGHRS and CDR2 YFSETQ. There are 16 residues in the CDR3. V gave up 4 bases and J gave up 0 bases, with 15 bases separating them. DNA of the CDR3: TGCGCCAGCAGCGCCTATTACGGCCAAAGCACAGATACGCAGTATTTT. Amino acid sequence: CASSAYYGQSTDTQYF.

The genes are TRBV6-5 and TRBJ2-3; 10 bases match TRBD2. Per the germline V gene, CDR1 is MNHEY and CDR2 is SVGAGI. The V and J ends lost 5 bases and 4 bases, in that order; junction bases with no gene match: 6. CDR3 size: 15 residues. CDR3: CASSPGLAVADTQYF. CDR3 DNA: TGTGCCAGCAGTCCAGGACTAGCGGTGGCAGATACGCAGTATTTT.

The V and J genes are TRBV10-3 and TRBJ2-3, with 8 bases fitting TRBD1. With V trimmed by 6 bases and J by 3 bases, 17 bases remained unmatched. The CDR3 runs to 18 residues. Germline V lookup: CDR1 ENHRY, CDR2 SYGVKD. CDR3 bases: TGTGCCATCAGCGAAACAACGAATACAGGGGGTAGGACAGATACGCAGTATTTT. Amino acid sequence: CAISETTNTGGRTDTQYF.

This chain links TRBV9 with TRBJ2-5, with 11 bases aligning to TRBD2. Germline loops: CDR1 SGDLS, CDR2 YYNGEE. The junction had 4 bases not matched to a gene; V was cut back by 3 bases and J by 3 bases. CDR3 size: 15 residues. In nucleotides, the CDR3 is TGTGCCAGCAGCGGGGGGACTAGCGGAGAAGAGACCCAGTACTTC. Encoded protein: CASSGGTSGEETQYF.

This clonotype was seen at least ten times. The chain recombines TRBV12-3 or TRBV12-4 with TRBJ1-3; 7 bases fit TRBD1. V was clipped by 4 bases and J by 0 bases; unmatched bases: 15. The CDR3 length is 19 residues. The CDR3 sequence is CASSWRTGPEASSGNTIYF. The CDR3 coding sequence is TGTGCCAGCAGTTGGCGGACAGGTCCCGAAGCAAGCTCTGGAAACACCATATATTTT.

This clonotype was counted between two and nine times. This chain uses TRBV7-9 with TRBJ2-7; 8 bases match TRBD1. Germline V gives CDR1 SEHNR, CDR2 FQNEAQ (reference sequence). The CDR3 is 15 amino acids. V was clipped by 2 bases and J by 3 bases; unmatched bases: 6. CDR3 in DNA: TGTGCCAGCAGCTTACCGCCGGGACAGGACTACGAGCAGTACTTC. Its protein product is CASSLPPGQDYEQYF. Full variable domain (rest looked up from reference TRBV7-9 and TRBJ2-7): DTGVSQNPRHKITKRGQNVTFRCDPISEHNRLYWYRQTLGQGPEFLTYFQNEAQLEKSRLLSDRFSAERPKGSFSTLEIQRTEQGDSAMYLCASSLPPGQDYEQYFGPGTRLTVT.

The chain links TRBV7-9 to TRBJ2-7; 11 positions match TRBD2. V was pared by 6 bases and J by 1 base, with 11 bases of the junction left unmatched. This CDR3 has 17 amino acids. Germline-derived CDR1 and CDR2 are SEHNR and FQNEAQ (reference sequence). CDR3 in DNA: TGTGCCAGCAGTTCCCCCAGCACTAGCGGGAGTTCCTACGAGCAGTACTTC. The encoded protein is CASSSPSTSGSSYEQYF.

This clonotype was counted many times. The V gene is TRBV7-9, the J gene TRBJ2-5; no clear D. CDR1 and CDR2 from the germline V gene are SEHNR and FQNEAQ (reference sequence). The CDR3 is made up of 12 amino acids. The V end lost 4 bases, the J end lost 8 bases, and 11 bases lay between the germline ends. CDR3 in amino acids: CASSSATDTQYF. CDR3 sequence (DNA): TGTGCCAGCAGCTCCGCTACGGATACCCAGTACTTC.

This clonotype showed up just a few times. This rearrangement joins TRBV2 to TRBJ1-3; weak D call: TRBD1 (5 bases). Germline values: CDR1 SNHLY, CDR2 FYNNEI. The CDR3 is 15 residues long. The germline V and J ends were trimmed by 4 bases and 4 bases, with 14 bases remaining between them. The DNA for the CDR3 is TGTGCCAGCAGTGGTTGGGGCAAAGGCGGAAACACCATATATTTT. It is translated as CASSGWGKGGNTIYF.

The sample holds a few counts of this clonotype. The chain couples TRBV7-8 to TRBJ2-1, with no clear D. Germline V gene data show CDR1 as SGHVS and CDR2 as FQNEAQ. The CDR3 sequence is 14 residues long. The germline V and J ends were trimmed by 2 bases and 10 bases, with 15 bases remaining between them. CDR3 nucleotides: TGTGCCAGCAGCTTACCCTCAAGACACTACGAGCAGTTCTTC. Residues: CASSLPSRHYEQFF.

This clonotype was found a few times. The rearrangement links TRBV6-2 or TRBV6-3 to TRBJ1-1; TRBD1 aligns across 7 bases. Looked up from germline, CDR1 is MNHEY and CDR2 is SVGEGT. The CDR3 totals 13 residues. The ends lost 6 bases at V and 6 bases at J; junction bases unmatched: 7. The CDR3 loop reads CASRDRAPSEAFF. The CDR3 nucleotides read TGTGCCAGCAGAGACAGGGCCCCATCTGAAGCTTTCTTT.

J is TRBJ2-2 and V is TRBV27; D is ambiguous. The CDR3 spans 13 residues. V was cut by 3 bases and J by 8 bases, with 10 bases left in between. The germline V gene has CDR1 MNHEY and CDR2 SMNVEV (reference sequence). This CDR3 is CASSFTTHGELFF. The CDR3 nucleotides are TGTGCCAGCAGTTTTACTACTCATGGGGAGCTGTTTTTT.

The genes are TRBV18 and TRBJ2-2; D call uncertain. Trimming left V 0 bases short and J 3 bases short, with 2 bases between. The length of the CDR3 is 13 residues. In germline, CDR1 is KGHSH, CDR2 LQKENI. The CDR3 bases are TGTGCCAGCTCACCACCCTACACCGGGGAGCTGTTTTTT. Translating it yields CASSPPYTGELFF.

This clonotype was found a few times. Written as DNA, the CDR3 is TGTGCCAGCAGTCCGACACTAGATAGCAATCAGCCCCAGCATTTT. Translating gives CASSPTLDSNQPQHF. The rearrangement joins TRBV12-3 or TRBV12-4 to TRBJ1-5, with D unclear. The germline V and J ends were trimmed by 5 bases and 0 bases, with 11 bases remaining between them. CDR3 length: 15 residues.

The count of this clonotype is one. The chain joins TRBV4-1 to TRBJ2-7; TRBD2 agrees at 8 bases. The CDR3 length is 15 residues. Germline V CDR1 and CDR2: MGHRA, YSYEKL. V lost 0 bases to trimming and J lost 3 bases; unmatched junction nucleotides: 4. The CDR3 spells CASSQDTSGYYEQYF. The DNA of the CDR3 is TGCGCCAGCAGCCAAGATACTAGCGGCTACTACGAGCAGTACTTC.

In its sample, this clonotype was seen a few times. The chain carries TRBV20-1 and TRBJ2-1; D tentatively fits TRBD1 or TRBD2 (5 bases each). This CDR3 is 15 amino acids long. Germline CDR1 reads DFQATT; CDR2 reads SNEGSKA (reference sequence). V lost 0 bases and J lost 2, with 11 bases in between. This chain's CDR3 is CSARDEGLPYNEQFF. CDR3 nucleotide sequence: TGCAGTGCTAGAGATGAGGGGCTTCCCTACAATGAGCAGTTCTTC.

This chain joins TRBV5-1 and TRBJ1-1; 8 positions match TRBD1. This CDR3 spans 14 amino acids. Per germline, CDR1 SGHRS and CDR2 YFSETQ. V trimming: 2 bases; J trimming: 5 bases; junction bases outside the gene matches: 5. The CDR3 nucleotides read TGCGCCAGCAGCTTTGACAGGGGAGGGACTGAAGCTTTCTTT. Translating it yields CASSFDRGGTEAFF.

The chain's CDR3 is CASSVEGSVGDEQYF. For the CDR3, the DNA is TGTGCCAGCAGCGTAGAGGGTTCTGTTGGGGACGAGCAGTACTTC. The V and J genes are TRBV9 and TRBJ2-7; D ambiguous. Trimming pared 0 bases from V and 5 bases from J, leaving 15 bases between. Germline lookup yields CDR1 SGDLS and CDR2 YYNGEE. CDR3 size: 15 residues.

V is TRBV27 and J is TRBJ2-1; D call uncertain. The V gene's germline CDR1 is MNHEY and CDR2 SMNVEV (reference sequence). V was pared by 5 bases and J by 0 bases, with 14 bases between. The CDR3 consists of 16 residues. This CDR3 is CASSNSLQYSYNEQFF. DNA of the CDR3: TGTGCCAGCAGTAATTCACTACAGTACTCCTACAATGAGCAGTTCTTC.

Many counts were recorded for this clonotype. This chain connects TRBV30 to TRBJ2-7; the D gene could be TRBD1 or TRBD2 (5 bases each). CDR3 length: 14 amino acids. V lost 0 bases and J 2 bases, leaving 11 bases between the germline ends. The germline V gene has CDR1 GTSNPN and CDR2 SVGIG (reference sequence). For the CDR3, the DNA is TGTGCCTGGAGTGTGGGGGACGGGCCCTACGAGCAGTACTTC. It codes for CAWSVGDGPYEQYF.

The chain employs TRBV20-1 and TRBJ2-1, with 8 bases lining up with TRBD2. J lost 2 bases, V lost 3 bases, and 6 bases had no gene match. The germline CDR1 and CDR2 sequences are DFQATT and SNEGSKA (reference sequence). This CDR3 is 15 amino acids long. CDR3 sequence reads: CSARGWRGAYNEQFF. The CDR3 DNA follows: TGCAGTGCTAGGGGTTGGCGGGGGGCCTACAATGAGCAGTTCTTC.

This clonotype was counted only a few times. The chain has TRBV19 and TRBJ2-1; weak D call: TRBD1 (6 bases). Germline V CDR1 and CDR2: LNHDA, SQIVND (reference sequence). CDR3 length: 15 amino acids. V was clipped by 4 bases and J by 2 bases, with 12 bases between them. In DNA form, the CDR3 reads TGTGCCAGTAGTACATTGACAGGCACCTACAATGAGCAGTTCTTC. This codes for CASSTLTGTYNEQFF.

The rearrangement links TRBV9 to TRBJ2-1; 8 positions match TRBD2. V lost 7 bases, J lost 4 bases, and 4 bases stayed unmatched. Germline CDR1 is SGDLS and CDR2 is YYNGEE. The length of the CDR3 is 13 residues. CDR3 loop: CASQRGTYNEQFF. The CDR3 DNA follows: TGTGCCAGCCAGCGGGGGACTTACAATGAGCAGTTCTTC.

The chain has TRBV20-1 and TRBJ1-5, with 7 positions matching TRBD1. The germline V gene has CDR1 DFQATT and CDR2 SNEGSKA (reference sequence). The V and J ends lost 5 bases and 6 bases, in that order; junction bases with no gene match: 19. This CDR3 is built from 17 residues. As DNA, the CDR3 is TGCAGTGCTCCCGGGCGTGAAGGGGGCAGAGGTCTTCAGCCCCAGCATTTT. Protein sequence: CSAPGREGGRGLQPQHF.

The rearrangement joins TRBV6-5 to TRBJ1-1; D is ambiguous. Germline V gives CDR1 MNHEY, CDR2 SVGAGI. This CDR3 comprises 18 residues. Trimming took 0 bases from V and 3 from J, leaving 20 bases between them. The CDR3 sequence is CASSYSKAAAAAYTEAFF. CDR3 coding DNA: TGTGCCAGCAGTTACTCGAAGGCGGCTGCCGCTGCCTACACTGAAGCTTTCTTT.

Only a few counts were recorded for this clonotype. J is TRBJ2-7 and V is TRBV24-1; D remains ambiguous. Trimming removed 0 bases at V and 9 bases at J, with 14 bases between. CDR3 size: 14 residues. Germline assignment: CDR1 KGHDR and CDR2 SFDVKD. The CDR3: CATSDLRTGVGQYF. As DNA, the CDR3 is TGTGCCACCAGTGATTTGCGGACCGGAGTGGGGCAGTACTTC.

This chain connects TRBV4-1 to TRBJ2-3; D possibly uses TRBD1 or TRBD2 (5 bases each). CDR1 MGHRA and CDR2 YSYEKL come from the germline V gene. CDR3 length: 15 residues. The V end lost 4 bases, the J end lost 4 bases, and 15 bases lay between the germline ends. The CDR3 sequence: CASSPQVGDADTQYF. The DNA of the CDR3 is TGCGCCAGCAGCCCCCAGGTGGGGGACGCAGATACGCAGTATTTT.

The rearrangement joins TRBV7-3 to TRBJ2-3, with 7 nucleotides matching TRBD2. The germline V gene encodes CDR1 SGHTA and CDR2 FQGTGA. With 3 bases clipped from V and 4 bases from J, the junction kept 7 bases outside the gene matches. This CDR3 has 15 amino acids. The CDR3 DNA reads as TGTGCCAGCAGCTTGCTGGCGGGAGCAGCAGATACGCAGTATTTT. Translating gives CASSLLAGAADTQYF.